This T cell receptor (beta chain) comes out of a study of T-cell reconstitution after alpha-beta-depleted transplantation in children. As for this clonotype: Its antigen remains unknown.

Overall study results and limits: Reportedly, only several hundred clones from non-depleted graft cells drove alpha-beta T-cell counts at about two months. The main origin of T-cell counts and diversity one year after transplant was newly produced T cells. Surviving recipient T cells and intrathymic progenitors accounted for some patients' high TCRbeta diversity at day 60.

The authors prepared the TCRbeta library with unique molecular identifiers. TCRdb reprocessed the PCR reads with MiXCR, giving one entry per CDR3 protein. The sample has about 830,000 distinct CDR3 sequences; roughly 15% are singletons. This CDR3 contains 14 residues. This clonotype was sampled from a male patient aged 10 to 17 who had a stem cell transplant for acute lymphoblastic leukemia, so the T cells may come from the graft donor. The chain carries TRBV12-2 and TRBJ1-6; the DNA was not used to check the table's D call, TRBD1. TRBV12-2 is a recognized pseudogene. The material sequenced was PBMCs, mostly from graft donor cells, taken 360 days after TCRalphabeta/CD19-depleted stem cell transplant. Here the CDR3 DNA reads TGTGCAAGTGCCACGGGGGACGATAATTCACCCCTCCACTTT. This codes for CASATGDDNSPLHF.